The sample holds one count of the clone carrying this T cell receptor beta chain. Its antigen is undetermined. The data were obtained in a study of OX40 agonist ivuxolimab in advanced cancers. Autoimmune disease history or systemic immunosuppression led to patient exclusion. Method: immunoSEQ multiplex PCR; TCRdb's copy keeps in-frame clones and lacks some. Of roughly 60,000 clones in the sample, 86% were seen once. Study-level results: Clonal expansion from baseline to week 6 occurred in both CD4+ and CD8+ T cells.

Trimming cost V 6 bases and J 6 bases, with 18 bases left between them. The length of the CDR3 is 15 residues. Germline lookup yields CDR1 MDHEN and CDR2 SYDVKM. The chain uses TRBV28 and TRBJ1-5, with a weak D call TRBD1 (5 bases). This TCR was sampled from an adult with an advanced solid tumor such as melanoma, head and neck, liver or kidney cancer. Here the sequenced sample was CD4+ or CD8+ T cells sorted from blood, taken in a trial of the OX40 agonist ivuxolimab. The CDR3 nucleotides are TGTGCCAGCAGGGATGGGGGGGAGGGTAGTCAGCCCCAGCATTTT. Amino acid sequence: CASRDGGEGSQPQHF.